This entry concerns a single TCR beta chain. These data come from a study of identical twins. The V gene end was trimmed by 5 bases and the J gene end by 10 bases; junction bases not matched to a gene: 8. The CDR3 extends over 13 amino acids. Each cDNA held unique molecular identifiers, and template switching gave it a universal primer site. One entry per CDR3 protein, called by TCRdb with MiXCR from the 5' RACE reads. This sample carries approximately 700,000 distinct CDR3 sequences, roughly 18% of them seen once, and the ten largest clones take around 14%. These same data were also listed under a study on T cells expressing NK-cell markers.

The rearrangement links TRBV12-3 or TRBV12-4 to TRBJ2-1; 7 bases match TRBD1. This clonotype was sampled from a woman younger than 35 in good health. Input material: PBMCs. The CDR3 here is CASSAEPDREQFF. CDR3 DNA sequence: TGTGCCAGCAGTGCGGAGCCGGACAGGGAGCAGTTCTTC.